This T cell receptor beta chain stems from a study of beta chain features in type 1 diabetes. Findings and limits, study-wide: People with Type 1 diabetes carried modestly yet significantly shorter TCRB CDR3s in all four CD4+ subsets.

As every portion of the isolated RNA was reverse transcribed, the sequencing read expressed TCRB transcripts. TCRdb's table, derived via immunoSEQ multiplex PCR, lists solely in-frame clones and lacks some. The table has hundreds of thousands of clones, over 10% seen once. Stem cell-like memory, regulatory, central memory and naive CD4+ cells were sorted via CD45RO/CCR7/CD25/CD127/CD95/CD27. In this sample, this clone turned up a few times. Its antigen is not known. Germline CDR1 SEHNR, CDR2 FQNEAQ (reference sequence). V was pared by 5 bases and J by 5 bases, with 9 bases between. The CDR3 totals 12 residues.

The sequenced sample consisted of naive CD4+ T cells from blood. This TCR was recovered from a man younger than 35 with type 1 diabetes. This chain links TRBV7-9 with TRBJ1-1; D is unclear. The CDR3 DNA reads TGTGCCAGCAGCCGGAGTCCTACTGAAGCTTTCTTT. This sequence encodes CASSRSPTEAFF. The variable domain in full, with the rest retrieved from reference TRBV7-9 and TRBJ1-1, is DTGVSQNPRHKITKRGQNVTFRCDPISEHNRLYWYRQTLGQGPEFLTYFQNEAQLEKSRLLSDRFSAERPKGSFSTLEIQRTEQGDSAMYLCASSRSPTEAFFGQGTRLTVV.